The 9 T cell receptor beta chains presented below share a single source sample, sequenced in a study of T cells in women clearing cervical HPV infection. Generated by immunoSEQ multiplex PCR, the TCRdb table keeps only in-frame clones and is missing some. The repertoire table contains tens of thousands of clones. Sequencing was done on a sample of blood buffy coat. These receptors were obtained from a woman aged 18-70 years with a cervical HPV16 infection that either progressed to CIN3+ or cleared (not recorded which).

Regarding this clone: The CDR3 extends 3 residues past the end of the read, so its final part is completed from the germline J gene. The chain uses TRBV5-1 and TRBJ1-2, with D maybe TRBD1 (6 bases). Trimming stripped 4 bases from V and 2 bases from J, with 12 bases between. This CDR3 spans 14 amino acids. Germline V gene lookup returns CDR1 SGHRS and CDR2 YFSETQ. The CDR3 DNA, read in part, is TGCGCCAGCAGCCCCGACAGGCTCAACTATGGC. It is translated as CASSPDRLNYG. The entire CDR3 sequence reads CASSPDRLNYGYTF.

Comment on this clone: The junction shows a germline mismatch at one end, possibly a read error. The CDR3 bases that were read are TGTGCTAGCAGCCCTACAGGGGGGACGGAAAAG. Protein sequence: CASSPTGGTEK. The whole CDR3 region reads CASSPTGGTEKLFF. V is TRBV7-7 and J is TRBJ2-2, with TRBD1 identical over 8 bases. The read falls 3 residues short of the CDR3 end, and the missing part is taken from the germline J gene. The germline gives CDR1 SSHAT, CDR2 FNYEAQ (reference sequence). CDR3 length: 14 amino acids.

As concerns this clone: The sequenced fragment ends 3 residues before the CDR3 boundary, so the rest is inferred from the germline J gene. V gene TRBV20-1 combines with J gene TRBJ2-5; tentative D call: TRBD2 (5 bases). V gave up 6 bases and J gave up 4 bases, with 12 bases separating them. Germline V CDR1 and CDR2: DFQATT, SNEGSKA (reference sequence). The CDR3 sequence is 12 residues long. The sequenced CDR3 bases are TGCAGTGCCAGTTCGGACTCAGAGACC. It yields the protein CSASSDSET. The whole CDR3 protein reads CSASSDSETQYF.

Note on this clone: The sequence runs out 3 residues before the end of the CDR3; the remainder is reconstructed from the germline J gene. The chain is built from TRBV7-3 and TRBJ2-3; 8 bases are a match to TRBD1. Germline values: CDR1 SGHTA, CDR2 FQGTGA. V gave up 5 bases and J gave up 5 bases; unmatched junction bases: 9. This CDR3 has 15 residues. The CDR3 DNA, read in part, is TGTGCCAGCAGCCTCCAGGGGGCTAGGGGAGATACG. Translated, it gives CASSLQGARGDT. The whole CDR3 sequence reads CASSLQGARGDTQYF.

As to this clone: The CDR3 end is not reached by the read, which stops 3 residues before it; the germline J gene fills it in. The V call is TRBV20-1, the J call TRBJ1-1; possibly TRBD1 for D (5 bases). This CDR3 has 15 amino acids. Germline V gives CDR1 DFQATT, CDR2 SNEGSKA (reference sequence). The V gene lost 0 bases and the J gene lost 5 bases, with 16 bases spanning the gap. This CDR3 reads CSARDPLRGRTEAFF. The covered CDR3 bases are TGCAGTGCTAGAGACCCGCTGAGGGGAAGGACTGAA.

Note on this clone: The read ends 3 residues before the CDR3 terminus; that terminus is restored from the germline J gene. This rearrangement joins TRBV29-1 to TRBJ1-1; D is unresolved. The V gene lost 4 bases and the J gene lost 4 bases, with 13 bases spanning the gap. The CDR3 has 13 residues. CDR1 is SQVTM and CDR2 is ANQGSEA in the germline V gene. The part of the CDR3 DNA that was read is TGCAGCGTTGGCGGGCCTCGAAGCACTGAA. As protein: CSVGGPRSTE. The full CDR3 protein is CSVGGPRSTEAFF.

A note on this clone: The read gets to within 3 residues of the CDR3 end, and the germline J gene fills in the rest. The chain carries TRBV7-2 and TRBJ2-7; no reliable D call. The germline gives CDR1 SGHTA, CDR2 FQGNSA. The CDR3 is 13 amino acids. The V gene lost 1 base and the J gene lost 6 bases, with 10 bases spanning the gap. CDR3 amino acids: CASSLEVGREQYF. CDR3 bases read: TGTGCCAGCAGCTTAGAAGTGGGCCGCGAG.

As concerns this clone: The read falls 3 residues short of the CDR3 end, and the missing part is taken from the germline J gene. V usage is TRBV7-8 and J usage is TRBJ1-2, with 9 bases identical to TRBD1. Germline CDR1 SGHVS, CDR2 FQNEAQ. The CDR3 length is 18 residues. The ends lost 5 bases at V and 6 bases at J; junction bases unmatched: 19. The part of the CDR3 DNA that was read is TGTGCCAGCAGCATTAGAGACCCCGGGACAGGGATGCGCCATGGC. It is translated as CASSIRDPGTGMRHG. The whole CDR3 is CASSIRDPGTGMRHGYTF.

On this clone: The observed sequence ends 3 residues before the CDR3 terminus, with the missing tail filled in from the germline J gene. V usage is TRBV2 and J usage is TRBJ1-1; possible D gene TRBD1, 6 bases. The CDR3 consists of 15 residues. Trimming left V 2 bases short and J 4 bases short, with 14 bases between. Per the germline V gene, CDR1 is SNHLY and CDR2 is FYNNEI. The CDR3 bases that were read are TGTGCCAGCAGTGAAAGTCCAGGGGTGGTCACTGAA. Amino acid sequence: CASSESPGVVTE. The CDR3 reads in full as CASSESPGVVTEAFF.